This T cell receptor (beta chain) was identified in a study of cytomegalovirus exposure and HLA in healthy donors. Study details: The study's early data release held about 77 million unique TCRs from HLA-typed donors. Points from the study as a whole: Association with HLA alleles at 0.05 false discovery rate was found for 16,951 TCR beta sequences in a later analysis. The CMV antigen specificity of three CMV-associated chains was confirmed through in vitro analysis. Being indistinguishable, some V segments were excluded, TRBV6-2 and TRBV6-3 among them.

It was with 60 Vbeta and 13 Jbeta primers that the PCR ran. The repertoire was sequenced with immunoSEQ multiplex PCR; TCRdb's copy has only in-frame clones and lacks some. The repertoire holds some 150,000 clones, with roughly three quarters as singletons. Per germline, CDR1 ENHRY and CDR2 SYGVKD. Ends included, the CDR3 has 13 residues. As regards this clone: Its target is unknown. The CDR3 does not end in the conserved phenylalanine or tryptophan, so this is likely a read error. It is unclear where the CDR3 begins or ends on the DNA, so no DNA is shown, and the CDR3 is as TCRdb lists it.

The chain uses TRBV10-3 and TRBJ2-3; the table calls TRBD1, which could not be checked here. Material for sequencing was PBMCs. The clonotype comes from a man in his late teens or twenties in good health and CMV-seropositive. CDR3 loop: CAISESPGQGQLN.